The 32 T cell receptor beta chains listed next were all sequenced from one sample in a study of blood T cell repertoires in COVID-19. Repertoires were generated with immunoSEQ multiplex PCR, while TCRdb's copy carries only in-frame clones and drops some. This sample carries around 280,000 clones, around 87% of them seen once, and the ten largest clones take over 2%. Sequenced: peripheral blood. The receptors were sampled from a woman between 50 and 59 years old who had recovered from COVID-19.

The chain combines TRBV28 with TRBJ1-2; D is unclear. The CDR3 extends over 15 amino acids. V was shortened by 6 bases and J by 4 bases, with 18 bases between the two germline ends. CDR1 MDHEN and CDR2 SYDVKM come from the germline V gene. CDR3 in amino acids: CASSHGSRMFYGYTF. The CDR3 coding sequence is TGTGCCAGCAGCCATGGGTCCAGGATGTTCTATGGCTACACCTTC.

The V call is TRBV4-3, the J call TRBJ2-2; D is undetermined. Per the germline V gene, CDR1 is LGHNA and CDR2 is YSLEER. V dropped 1 base and J dropped 3 bases, with 9 bases sitting between them. The CDR3 extends over 15 amino acids. The CDR3: CASSQARLDTGELFF. The CDR3, as DNA: TGCGCCAGCAGCCAAGCCCGACTCGACACCGGGGAGCTGTTTTTT.

The CDR3 sequence is CASTMGQGMVTEAFF. CDR3 nucleotides: TGCGCCAGCACTATGGGCCAGGGGATGGTCACTGAAGCTTTCTTT. This rearrangement joins TRBV5-1 to TRBJ1-1; D perhaps matches TRBD1 (6 bases). The CDR3 has 15 residues. The germline V gene has CDR1 SGHRS and CDR2 YFSETQ. With 6 bases removed from V and 4 bases from J, the gap between germline ends came to 19 bases.

The chain is built from TRBV6-6 and TRBJ1-1; possibly TRBD1 for D (5 bases). Germline loops: CDR1 MNHNY, CDR2 SVGAGI (reference sequence). CDR3 size: 13 residues. V gave up 8 bases and J gave up 0 bases, with 10 bases separating them. Here the CDR3 DNA reads TGTGCCAGCTTTCAGGGAATGAACACTGAAGCTTTCTTT. Its protein is CASFQGMNTEAFF.

This clone was found once. This chain connects TRBV7-9 to TRBJ1-3; 8 bases are shared with TRBD1. The ends lost 5 bases at V and 0 bases at J; junction bases unmatched: 9. The CDR3 contains 17 residues. Germline CDR1 is SEHNR and CDR2 is FQNEAQ (reference sequence). CDR3 loop: CASSPTEGQGSGNTIYF. For the CDR3, the DNA is TGTGCCAGCAGCCCAACAGAAGGACAGGGCTCTGGAAACACCATATATTTT.

This rearrangement joins TRBV11-2 to TRBJ1-2; D is ambiguous. Germline loops: CDR1 SGHAT, CDR2 FQNNGV. V lost 3 bases, J lost 3 bases, and 14 bases lay in between. This CDR3 spans 15 amino acids. CDR3 region: CASSLEGNPDYGYTF. The CDR3 region has the DNA TGTGCCAGCAGCTTGGAGGGAAATCCGGACTATGGCTACACCTTC.

J is TRBJ1-2 and V is TRBV19; a weak D match, TRBD1 (5 bases). The CDR3 is 21 residues long. Germline values: CDR1 LNHDA, CDR2 SQIVND (reference sequence). The V and J ends lost 6 bases and 0 bases respectively, with 32 bases between them. The CDR3: CASRARASGLTVNSANYGYTF. The DNA for the CDR3 is TGTGCCAGTAGAGCCAGGGCGTCCGGTTTAACCGTCAATTCAGCTAACTATGGCTACACCTTC. The entire variable domain, with the rest obtained from reference TRBV19 and TRBJ1-2, is as follows: DGGITQSPKYLFRKEGQNVTLSCEQNLNHDAMYWYRQDPGQGLRLIYYSQIVNDFQKGDIAEGYSVSREKKESFPLTVTSAQKNPTAFYLCASRARASGLTVNSANYGYTFGSGTRLTVV.

The chain employs TRBV5-5 and TRBJ2-1; 8 nucleotides align to TRBD2. Germline V lookup: CDR1 SGHKS, CDR2 YYEKEE (reference sequence). J gave up 6 bases and V 1 base, and 6 bases lay outside the gene matches. The CDR3 runs 15 residues. In DNA form, the CDR3 reads TGTGCCAGCAGCTTGCGGGAGGGCCCGTTCAATGAGCAGTTCTTC. It specifies CASSLREGPFNEQFF.

This chain connects TRBV5-4 to TRBJ2-5; TRBD2 aligns across 7 bases. Germline values: CDR1 SGHNT, CDR2 YYREEE (reference sequence). Trimming removed 0 bases from V and 5 bases from J; junction bases left unmatched: 7. The CDR3 is 15 amino acids. The CDR3 coding sequence is TGTGCCAGCAGCTTGGCGGGGCGGGAGATGGAGACCCAGTACTTC. It encodes CASSLAGREMETQYF.

The V gene is TRBV5-6, the J gene TRBJ1-4; D gene ambiguous. The germline V gene encodes CDR1 SGHDT and CDR2 YYEEEE. The CDR3 covers 15 residues. Trimming took 3 bases from V and 8 from J, leaving 17 bases between them. CDR3 loop: CASSSLGSAWEKLFF. CDR3 DNA sequence: TGTGCCAGCAGCTCGCTCGGGTCAGCTTGGGAAAAACTGTTTTTT.

The rearrangement joins TRBV4-1 to TRBJ2-4; D not resolved. V was clipped by 5 bases and J by 8 bases, with 13 bases between them. This CDR3 spans 13 amino acids. CDR1 is MGHRA and CDR2 is YSYEKL in the germline V gene. CDR3 sequence: CASSNPTRDIQYF. In DNA form, the CDR3 reads TGCGCCAGCAGCAACCCCACTCGGGACATTCAGTACTTC.

The rearrangement joins TRBV5-6 to TRBJ2-7; TRBD1 is a possible D gene (5 bases). The ends were cut back, 0 bases at V and 2 bases at J, with 9 bases in the middle. Germline V lookup: CDR1 SGHDT, CDR2 YYEEEE. The CDR3 spans 14 residues. The CDR3 reads CASSLAQGTYEQYF. CDR3 DNA sequence: TGTGCCAGCAGCTTGGCTCAGGGAACCTACGAGCAGTACTTC.

This chain links TRBV7-9 with TRBJ1-6, with 12 bases fitting TRBD1. This CDR3 has 17 amino acids. Trimming at V came to 3 bases and at J to 9 bases, leaving 9 bases not matched to a gene. Germline CDR1 SEHNR, CDR2 FQNEAQ (reference sequence). CDR3 in amino acids: CASSFPGQGAHGSPLHF. The CDR3 DNA reads TGTGCCAGCAGCTTCCCGGGACAGGGGGCGCATGGTTCACCCCTCCACTTT. Together with reference TRBV7-9 and TRBJ1-6, the CDR3 gives the full variable domain: DTGVSQNPRHKITKRGQNVTFRCDPISEHNRLYWYRQTLGQGPEFLTYFQNEAQLEKSRLLSDRFSAERPKGSFSTLEIQRTEQGDSAMYLCASSFPGQGAHGSPLHFGNGTRLTVT.

J is TRBJ1-2 and V is TRBV6-5; D is uncertain. From germline, CDR1 is MNHEY and CDR2 SVGAGI. The CDR3 extends over 14 amino acids. The V gene lost 7 bases and the J gene lost 4 bases, with 16 bases spanning the gap. The CDR3 region is CASTLLGETYGYTF. CDR3 coding DNA: TGTGCCAGCACTCTATTGGGAGAAACCTATGGCTACACCTTC.

Only one count was recorded for this clone. The V gene is TRBV10-3, the J gene TRBJ2-2, with D perhaps matching TRBD2 (5 bases). Germline values: CDR1 ENHRY, CDR2 SYGVKD. This CDR3 comprises 13 residues. Trimming took off 10 bases at V and 6 bases at J, with 15 bases between the two ends. The CDR3 DNA reads TGTGCCAGCGGACTCGAAGGTGCCGGGGAGCTGTTTTTT. It specifies CASGLEGAGELFF.

The CDR3 region has the DNA TGTGCCACCATGCGGGGGGAGCGATACAATGAGCAGTTCTTC. Translated: CATMRGERYNEQFF. The chain links TRBV2 to TRBJ2-1; TRBD2 matches 8 bases. The CDR3 covers 14 residues. Trimming removed 10 bases from V and 4 bases from J; junction bases left unmatched: 9. The germline V gene has CDR1 SNHLY and CDR2 FYNNEI.

This clone has only one observation. This sequence joins TRBV30 and TRBJ2-6; 8 nucleotides align to TRBD1. CDR1 GTSNPN and CDR2 SVGIG come from the germline V gene (reference sequence). There are 15 residues in the CDR3. After removal of 7 bases from V and 1 base from J, the junction contained 6 bases not matched to a gene. CDR3 in DNA: TGTGCCTCGGACAGGGAAGGGTCTGGGGCCAACGTCCTGACTTTC. Encoded protein: CASDREGSGANVLTF.

The chain is built from TRBV7-2 and TRBJ2-1; 9 bases align to TRBD2. This CDR3 has 16 residues. V was clipped by 5 bases and J by 7 bases; unmatched bases: 12. The V gene's germline CDR1 is SGHTA and CDR2 FQGNSA. The CDR3 is CASSPRRAGGQNEQFF. The CDR3, as DNA: TGTGCCAGCAGCCCTCGAAGGGCGGGGGGGCAAAATGAGCAGTTCTTC.

This clone was observed at least ten times. This chain joins TRBV10-3 and TRBJ1-2; weak D call: TRBD1 (5 bases). With 7 bases removed from V and 3 bases from J, the gap between germline ends came to 15 bases. The CDR3 consists of 14 residues. Germline assignment: CDR1 ENHRY and CDR2 SYGVKD. This chain's CDR3 is CAIIEGIGDYGYTF. The CDR3 DNA follows: TGTGCCATCATAGAAGGGATAGGGGACTATGGCTACACCTTC.

This rearrangement joins TRBV19 to TRBJ1-1, with D unresolved. The CDR3 totals 14 residues. Germline-derived CDR1 and CDR2 are LNHDA and SQIVND (reference sequence). With 4 bases removed from V and 0 bases from J, the gap between germline ends came to 9 bases. This CDR3 is CASSNRFLNTEAFF. For the CDR3, the DNA is TGTGCCAGTAGTAACAGATTCTTGAACACTGAAGCTTTCTTT.

J is TRBJ2-2 and V is TRBV19; D is ambiguous. The germline gives CDR1 LNHDA, CDR2 SQIVND (reference sequence). The CDR3 runs 12 residues. V lost 6 bases, J lost 3 bases, and 5 bases lay in between. CDR3 sequence (DNA): TGTGCCAGTAGGACTTACACCGGGGAGCTGTTTTTT. It encodes CASRTYTGELFF.

The chain couples TRBV9 to TRBJ2-2; 11 bases match TRBD2. The CDR3 spans 19 residues. Germline V CDR1 and CDR2: SGDLS, YYNGEE. V shed 1 base, J shed 0 bases, and the junction held 8 bases outside the gene matches. The CDR3 DNA reads as TGTGCCAGCAGCGTACCCTCTCTAGCGGGAGGCGCGAACACCGGGGAGCTGTTTTTT. The encoded protein is CASSVPSLAGGANTGELFF.

At least ten counts were recorded for this clone. The chain employs TRBV19 and TRBJ1-1; no firm D call. Trimming shortened V by 8 bases and J by 0 bases, and 13 bases separated the two germline ends. The germline V gene has CDR1 LNHDA and CDR2 SQIVND (reference sequence). The CDR3 totals 14 residues. CDR3 sequence (DNA): TGTGCCAGTTGCCGGGATAATCTGAACACTGAAGCTTTCTTT. It specifies CASCRDNLNTEAFF.

The gene calls are TRBV27 and TRBJ1-5, with TRBD1 matching over 7 bases. The V gene's germline CDR1 is MNHEY and CDR2 SMNVEV (reference sequence). V lost 1 base and J lost 6; bases outside the gene matches: 3. The CDR3 covers 14 residues. This CDR3 is CASSLWPGGQPQHF. The DNA for the CDR3 is TGTGCCAGCAGTTTATGGCCAGGGGGTCAGCCCCAGCATTTT.

The gene calls are TRBV7-9 and TRBJ1-1; 11 positions agree with TRBD1. With V trimmed by 5 bases and J by 7 bases, 12 bases remained unmatched. The germline V gene has CDR1 SEHNR and CDR2 FQNEAQ (reference sequence). The CDR3 has 16 residues. CDR3 DNA: TGTGCCAGCAGCCAAATAAGGACAGGGGGCAGATTTGAAGCTTTCTTT. This encodes CASSQIRTGGRFEAFF.

The CDR3 DNA reads TGTGCCAGTAGGGCGGACAGCAACTCTGGAAACACCATATATTTT. It specifies CASRADSNSGNTIYF. The chain is built from TRBV19 and TRBJ1-3, with D possibly matching TRBD1 (6 bases). CDR1 and CDR2 from the germline V gene are LNHDA and SQIVND (reference sequence). CDR3 length equals 15 residues. With 6 bases removed from V and 0 bases from J, the gap between germline ends came to 12 bases.

The chain is built from TRBV29-1 and TRBJ1-5; the D gene is possibly TRBD1 (5 bases). V lost 4 bases and J 4 bases, leaving 11 bases between the germline ends. Germline CDR1 reads SQVTM; CDR2 reads ANQGSEA. The CDR3 covers 13 residues. The CDR3 region has the DNA TGCAGCGTTGGGGCAGGGATGAATCAGCCCCAGCATTTT. It yields the protein CSVGAGMNQPQHF.

The chain recombines TRBV19 with TRBJ2-3; no clear D. Germline-derived CDR1 and CDR2 are LNHDA and SQIVND (reference sequence). The CDR3 contains 13 residues. V lost 5 bases and J lost 3, with 9 bases in between. Written as DNA, the CDR3 is TGTGCCAGTAGTCCCTCACAGACAGATACGCAGTATTTT. It specifies CASSPSQTDTQYF.

V usage is TRBV11-2 and J usage is TRBJ2-5; 12 nucleotides agree with TRBD1. The ends lost 5 bases at V and 4 bases at J; junction bases unmatched: 5. The CDR3 loop spans 15 amino acids. Germline V gene lookup returns CDR1 SGHAT and CDR2 FQNNGV. The CDR3 spells CASSPRDRGRETQYF. The CDR3 nucleotides read TGTGCCAGCAGCCCCCGGGACAGGGGGCGAGAGACCCAGTACTTC.

This chain joins TRBV3-1 (or the pseudogene TRBV3-2) and TRBJ1-3, with unresolved D. CDR1 is LGHDT and CDR2 is YNNKEL in the germline V gene (reference sequence). Between the trimmed V and J ends, which lost 4 bases and 2 bases, there was a span of 6 bases. The CDR3 consists of 13 residues. CDR3 protein: CASSRGAGNTIYF. DNA of the CDR3: TGTGCCAGCAGCCGGGGAGCTGGAAACACCATATATTTT.

V usage is TRBV7-6 and J usage is TRBJ1-6; D is uncertain. This CDR3 has 15 amino acids. V was clipped by 5 bases and J by 7 bases, with 15 bases between them. Germline V gives CDR1 SGHVS, CDR2 FNYEAQ. CDR3: CASSPQGPGNSPLHF. The DNA of the CDR3 is TGTGCCAGCAGCCCCCAAGGGCCGGGGAATTCACCCCTCCACTTT.

This clone was detected only once. The rearrangement links TRBV9 to TRBJ2-3; TRBD2 might be the D (7 bases). The length of the CDR3 is 16 residues. The V end lost 4 bases, the J end lost 1 base, and 16 bases lay between the germline ends. Germline V gives CDR1 SGDLS, CDR2 YYNGEE. CDR3 sequence: CASSLRGAGRTDTQYF. The CDR3 nucleotides are TGTGCCAGCAGCCTCCGGGGGGCCGGTCGCACAGATACGCAGTATTTT.